The T cell receptor beta chain described here comes from a study of Graves' ophthalmopathy and Graves' hyperthyroidism. In this sample, this clonotype turned up once. RNA transcripts yielded amplified TCR beta CDR3 regions. After a first-round RT-PCR with HTBI primers, a second-round multiplex PCR was run. TCRdb passed the multiplex PCR reads through MiXCR, listing each CDR3 protein once. In the table there are over a million distinct CDR3 sequences, less than 45% of which are singletons. What was sequenced was peripheral blood or thyroid tissue (not recorded which). The clonotype originates from an adult man with Graves' hyperthyroidism.

CDR3 in amino acids: CASRREEAFF. CDR3 DNA: TGTGCCAGCAGGAGAGAGGAAGCTTTCTTT. V and J are TRBV7-3 and TRBJ1-1; no definite D call. Germline V lookup: CDR1 SGHTA, CDR2 FQGTGA. The length of the CDR3 is 10 residues. With 6 bases removed from V and 8 bases from J, the gap between germline ends came to 7 bases.